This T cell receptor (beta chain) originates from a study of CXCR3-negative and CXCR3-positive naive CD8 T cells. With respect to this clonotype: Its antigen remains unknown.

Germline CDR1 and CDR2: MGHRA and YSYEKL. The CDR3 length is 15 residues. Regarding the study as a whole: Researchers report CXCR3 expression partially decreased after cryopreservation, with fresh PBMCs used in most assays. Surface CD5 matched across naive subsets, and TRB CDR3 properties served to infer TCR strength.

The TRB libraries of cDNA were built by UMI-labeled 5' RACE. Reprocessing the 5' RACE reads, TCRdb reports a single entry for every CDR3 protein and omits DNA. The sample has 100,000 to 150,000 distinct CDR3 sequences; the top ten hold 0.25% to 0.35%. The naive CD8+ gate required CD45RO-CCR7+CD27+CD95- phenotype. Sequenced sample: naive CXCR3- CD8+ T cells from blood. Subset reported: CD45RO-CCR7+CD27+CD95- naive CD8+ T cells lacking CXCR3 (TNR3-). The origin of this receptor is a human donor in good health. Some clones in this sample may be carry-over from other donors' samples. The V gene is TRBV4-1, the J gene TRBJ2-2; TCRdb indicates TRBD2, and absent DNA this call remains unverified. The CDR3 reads CASSQEPSGTGELFF.